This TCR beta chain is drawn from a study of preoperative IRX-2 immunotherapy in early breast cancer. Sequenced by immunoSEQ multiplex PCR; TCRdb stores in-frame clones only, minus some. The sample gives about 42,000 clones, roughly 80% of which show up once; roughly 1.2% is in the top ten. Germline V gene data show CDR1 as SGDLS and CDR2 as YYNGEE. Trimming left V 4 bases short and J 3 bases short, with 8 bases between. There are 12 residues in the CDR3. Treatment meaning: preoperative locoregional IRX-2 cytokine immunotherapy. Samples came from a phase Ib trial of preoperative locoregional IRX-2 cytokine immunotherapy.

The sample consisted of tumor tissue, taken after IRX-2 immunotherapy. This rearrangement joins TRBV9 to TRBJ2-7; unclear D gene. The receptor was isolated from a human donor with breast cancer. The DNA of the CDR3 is TGTGCCAGCAGCTCCCCCGACTACGAGCAGTACTTC. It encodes CASSSPDYEQYF.